Each of the 27 T cell receptor beta chains below was sequenced from the same sample in a study of T cells in Graves' hyperthyroidism and ophthalmopathy. It was RNA transcripts that yielded the amplified TCR beta CDR3 regions. The HTBI set primed first-round TCR CDR3 RT-PCR. TCRdb fed the multiplex PCR reads into MiXCR, producing one record per CDR3 protein. The table lists some 600,000 distinct CDR3 sequences, about 15% of them singletons, with less than 6% in the top ten. Material for sequencing was blood. These receptors were taken from a woman aged 25 to 39 with Graves' hyperthyroidism that later progressed to Graves' ophthalmopathy.

As regards this clonotype: It may be a read error: a sequence one base away is much more abundant. V and J are TRBV6-1 and TRBJ2-7, with a weak D call TRBD1 (6 bases). CDR3 length: 14 amino acids. Germline V gene lookup returns CDR1 MNHNS and CDR2 SASEGT. As DNA, the CDR3 is TGTACCAGCAGGGGCCGGGCCGGGTTTCACGAGCAGTACTTC. This translates into CTSRGRAGFHEQYF.

A remark on this clonotype: A junction boundary mismatches the germline segment, possibly from a read error. The chain joins TRBV20-1 to TRBJ1-2, with D unresolved. Germline CDR1 is DFQATT and CDR2 is SNEGSKA (reference sequence). There are 14 residues in the CDR3. The CDR3 nucleotides are TGCAGTGCTAGAGATACTATATCGAACTATGGCCACACCTTC. This translates into CSARDTISNYGHTF.

This clonotype was counted between two and nine times. This may stem from a read error, because a much larger clone lies one nucleotide away. The V gene is TRBV15, the J gene TRBJ2-3; maybe TRBD1 (5 bases). Trimming removed 1 base at V and 2 bases at J, with 10 bases between. This CDR3 region has 15 residues. Germline V CDR1 and CDR2: LNHNV, YYDKDF (reference sequence). The CDR3 nucleotides are TGTGCCACCAGCAGAGGAAGCAGGGACACAGATACGCAGTATTTT. This encodes CATSRGSRDTDTQYF.

This clonotype was recorded many times. The chain joins TRBV11-2 to TRBJ2-2, with D perhaps matching TRBD1 or TRBD2 (6 bases each). V was shortened by 7 bases and J by 3 bases, with 18 bases between the two germline ends. Germline V CDR1 and CDR2: SGHAT, FQNNGV. The CDR3 is made up of 16 amino acids. The CDR3 loop reads CASTRGGGRDTGELFF. CDR3 DNA: TGTGCCAGCACCCGGGGTGGGGGGCGCGACACCGGGGAGCTGTTTTTT.

This clonotype has a handful of counts. CDR3 in amino acids: CASSQGLWGQETQYF. CDR3 nucleotides: TGTGCCAGCAGCCAAGGTCTCTGGGGTCAAGAGACCCAGTACTTC. The chain uses TRBV14 and TRBJ2-5; D remains ambiguous. The V end lost 1 base, the J end lost 2 bases, and 11 bases lay between the germline ends. Germline V gene sequence: CDR1 SGHDN, CDR2 FVKESK. This CDR3 contains 15 residues.

At least ten counts were recorded for this clonotype. The chain carries TRBV2 and TRBJ1-2; 7 bases match TRBD1. V shed 10 bases, J shed 2 bases, and the junction held 4 bases outside the gene matches. This CDR3 comprises 12 residues. Germline CDR1 is SNHLY and CDR2 is FYNNEI. The DNA for the CDR3 is TGTGCCACCCGGGGACAGAACTATGGCTACACCTTC. Translating it yields CATRGQNYGYTF.

This clonotype was seen at least ten times. The chain has TRBV10-3 and TRBJ2-1; D gene uncertain. The length of the CDR3 is 12 residues. The V gene lost 6 bases and the J gene lost 4 bases, with 7 bases spanning the gap. Germline V gives CDR1 ENHRY, CDR2 SYGVKD. CDR3 bases: TGTGCCATCAGCGACGGTTACAATGAGCAGTTCTTC. Amino acids: CAISDGYNEQFF.

This clonotype was seen at least ten times. This chain uses TRBV19 with TRBJ1-1; D ambiguous. V was clipped by 3 bases and J by 1 base, with 6 bases between them. Germline values: CDR1 LNHDA, CDR2 SQIVND (reference sequence). This CDR3 has 13 residues. CDR3 loop: CASSMGKNTEAFF. CDR3 bases: TGTGCCAGTAGTATGGGGAAGAACACTGAAGCTTTCTTT.

This clonotype has only a few counts. J is TRBJ2-7 and V is TRBV18, with TRBD2 matching over 10 bases. Unmatched junction bases numbered 9, after V lost 0 bases and J lost 7 bases. CDR1 and CDR2 from the germline V gene are KGHSH and LQKENI. The CDR3 spans 16 residues. The chain's CDR3 is CASSPPRPSGSGEQYF. Here the CDR3 DNA reads TGTGCCAGCTCACCACCTCGTCCTAGCGGGAGTGGTGAGCAGTACTTC.

This clonotype was detected many times. This chain links TRBV15 with TRBJ2-7; 8 bases are a match to TRBD1. CDR3 size: 14 residues. Germline lookup yields CDR1 LNHNV and CDR2 YYDKDF (reference sequence). J gave up 1 base and V 6 bases, and 5 bases lay outside the gene matches. In DNA, the CDR3 is TGTGCCACCAGAGAGACAGGGGATTCCTACGAGCAGTACTTC. Translated: CATRETGDSYEQYF.

The chain couples TRBV5-8 to TRBJ2-2, with 7 bases aligning to TRBD2. Germline loops: CDR1 SGHTS, CDR2 YDEGEE. J lost 5 bases, V lost 5 bases, and 3 bases had no gene match. The CDR3 is 13 amino acids. The DNA for the CDR3 is TGTGCCAGCAGGGCCGGGAGGACCGGGGAGCTGTTTTTT. It is translated as CASRAGRTGELFF.

The CDR3 here is CASSSGGLAGSLLKETQYF. In DNA, the CDR3 is TGCGCCAGCAGCTCGGGGGGACTAGCGGGAAGTCTTTTGAAGGAGACCCAGTACTTC. The chain links TRBV5-1 to TRBJ2-5; 13 bases are shared with TRBD2. The CDR3 runs to 19 residues. The germline gives CDR1 SGHRS, CDR2 YFSETQ. With 3 bases clipped from V and 5 bases from J, the junction kept 16 bases outside the gene matches. Filled out from reference TRBV5-1 and TRBJ2-5, the complete variable domain reads KAGVTQTPRYLIKTRGQQVTLSCSPISGHRSVSWYQQTPGQGLQFLFEYFSETQRNKGNFPGRFSGRQFSNSRSEMNVSTLELGDSALYLCASSSGGLAGSLLKETQYFGPGTRLLVL.

There are many counts of this clonotype. The chain uses TRBV27 and TRBJ1-6, with TRBD1 matching over 7 bases. CDR3 size: 14 residues. V lost 3 bases to trimming and J lost 10 bases; unmatched junction nucleotides: 6. Germline CDR1 and CDR2: MNHEY and SMNVEV (reference sequence). In DNA, the CDR3 is TGTGCCAGCAGTTTTGGGACAGTAGGATCACCCCTCCACTTT. This sequence encodes CASSFGTVGSPLHF.

A note on this clonotype: It may be a read error: a sequence one base away is much more abundant. This chain uses TRBV7-9 with TRBJ1-5; D is undetermined. The germline gives CDR1 SEHNR, CDR2 FQNEAQ (reference sequence). The CDR3 is 14 amino acids. CDR3 sequence: CASSHLSSDQPQPF. DNA of the CDR3: TGTGCCAGCAGCCACTTGAGTAGCGATCAGCCCCAGCCTTTT.

Many counts were recorded for this clonotype. The genes are TRBV11-2 and TRBJ1-5, with D possibly TRBD1 on 5 matching bases. Germline CDR1 is SGHAT and CDR2 is FQNNGV. V lost 0 bases and J 3 bases, leaving 9 bases between the germline ends. The CDR3 runs to 15 residues. Here the CDR3 reads CASSLDPGFNQPQHF. For the CDR3, the DNA is TGTGCCAGCAGCTTAGATCCAGGGTTCAATCAGCCCCAGCATTTT.

This clonotype was picked up many times. The rearrangement joins TRBV2 to TRBJ2-1; D uncertain. V was trimmed by 2 bases and J by 5 bases, leaving 4 bases between them. Germline V gives CDR1 SNHLY, CDR2 FYNNEI. The CDR3 sequence is 12 residues long. The CDR3 here is CASSELNNEQFF. CDR3 DNA sequence: TGTGCCAGCAGTGAACTAAACAATGAGCAGTTCTTC.

The CDR3 region is CASSQEEGRVLISSTDTQYF. In DNA, the CDR3 is TGTGCCAGCAGCCAAGAGGAGGGCCGCGTTTTGATTTCTAGCACAGATACGCAGTATTTT. V usage is TRBV4-2 and J usage is TRBJ2-3; D may be TRBD2 (6 bases). Trimming left V 0 bases short and J 0 bases short, with 22 bases between. Germline V gene data show CDR1 as LGHNA and CDR2 as YNFKEQ. This CDR3 contains 20 residues.

This clonotype was found a few times. The J gene is TRBJ1-5, the V gene TRBV7-9, with D possibly matching TRBD1 (5 bases). CDR1 and CDR2 (germline): SEHNR, FQNEAQ (reference sequence). The CDR3 is 16 amino acids. V was trimmed by 0 bases and J by 1 base, leaving 10 bases between them. The CDR3 region has the DNA TGTGCCAGCAGCTTAGCGGGGGGGGGAAGCAATCAGCCCCAGCATTTT. Translated: CASSLAGGGSNQPQHF.

V gene TRBV2 combines with J gene TRBJ2-2; TRBD2 matches at 9 bases. Germline CDR1 and CDR2: SNHLY and FYNNEI. The CDR3 is 17 amino acids. The V and J ends lost 5 bases and 7 bases, in that order; junction bases with no gene match: 14. The CDR3 loop reads CASSSRDSGSFVGELFF. CDR3 bases: TGTGCCAGCAGTTCCCGGGATAGCGGGAGTTTTGTCGGGGAGCTGTTTTTT.

This clonotype has at least ten counts. The J gene is TRBJ1-1, the V gene TRBV7-2; D is uncertain. Germline CDR1 is SGHTA and CDR2 is FQGNSA. V was shortened by 5 bases and J by 0 bases, with 16 bases between the two germline ends. The CDR3 extends over 16 amino acids. CDR3 residues: CASSTQLLFMNTEAFF. DNA for the CDR3: TGTGCCAGCAGCACCCAATTACTGTTCATGAACACTGAAGCTTTCTTT. Full variable domain (rest looked up from reference TRBV7-2 and TRBJ1-1): GAGVSQSPSNKVTEKGKDVELRCDPISGHTALYWYRQSLGQGLEFLIYFQGNSAPDKSGLPSDRFSAERTGGSVSTLTIQRTQQEDSAVYLCASSTQLLFMNTEAFFGQGTRLTVV.

This clonotype came up many times. This chain links TRBV10-1 with TRBJ1-5, with a weak D call TRBD1 (5 bases). Germline CDR1 WNHNN, CDR2 SYGVQD (reference sequence). This CDR3 spans 15 amino acids. V was pared by 10 bases and J by 3 bases, with 19 bases between. The CDR3 loop is CANQTGGAVNQPQHF. The CDR3 nucleotides are TGCGCCAACCAGACGGGAGGGGCGGTCAATCAGCCCCAGCATTTT.

This chain connects TRBV4-1 to TRBJ2-1; 7 nucleotides line up with TRBD1. The J segment lost 7 bases and the V segment lost 1 base, leaving 7 bases of the junction unmatched. Germline CDR1 and CDR2: MGHRA and YSYEKL. The CDR3 spans 15 residues. CDR3 in amino acids: CASSQAPGTDNEQFF. CDR3 nucleotides: TGCGCCAGCAGCCAAGCACCCGGGACAGATAATGAGCAGTTCTTC.

This chain joins TRBV3-1 and TRBJ2-7; the D gene could be TRBD1 or TRBD2 (5 bases each). The V end was cut by 1 base, the J end by 2 bases, with 15 bases between. Looked up from germline, CDR1 is LGHDT and CDR2 is YNNKEL (reference sequence). The CDR3 spans 16 residues. The CDR3: CASSQGFTGATYEQYF. The DNA for the CDR3 is TGTGCCAGCAGCCAAGGGTTTACCGGGGCCACCTACGAGCAGTACTTC.

The chain carries TRBV4-1 and TRBJ2-6, with D possibly being TRBD2 (5 bases). V was trimmed by 8 bases and J by 4 bases, leaving 15 bases between them. This CDR3 contains 15 residues. Germline CDR1 MGHRA, CDR2 YSYEKL. The CDR3 reads CASAPPGIGANVLTF. DNA for the CDR3: TGCGCCAGCGCCCCGCCCGGGATCGGGGCCAACGTCCTGACTTTC.

This clonotype appeared a few times. The chain carries TRBV10-1 and TRBJ2-7, with D perhaps TRBD2 (6 bases). Germline values: CDR1 WNHNN, CDR2 SYGVQD (reference sequence). Trimming cost V 3 bases and J 5 bases, with 14 bases left between them. The CDR3 totals 14 residues. The CDR3 here is CASSDRGTGDEQYF. CDR3 nucleotide sequence: TGCGCCAGCAGTGACCGGGGGACCGGGGACGAGCAGTACTTC.

This clonotype was observed at least ten times. This rearrangement joins TRBV6-1 to TRBJ1-1; D remains ambiguous. The V gene lost 5 bases and the J gene lost 1 base, with 20 bases spanning the gap. CDR1 is MNHNS, CDR2 SASEGT, per germline. The CDR3 sequence is 17 residues long. The CDR3 region is CASSPLPPDGRNTEAFF. As DNA, the CDR3 is TGTGCCAGCAGTCCCCTCCCGCCCGACGGTAGGAACACTGAAGCTTTCTTT.

Ten or more counts support this clonotype. The V call is TRBV6-1, the J call TRBJ2-1; 9 nucleotides agree with TRBD2. Unmatched junction bases numbered 7, after V lost 4 bases and J lost 9 bases. The germline V gene encodes CDR1 MNHNS and CDR2 SASEGT. The CDR3 is 14 amino acids. The CDR3 loop is CASSVSAGGTEQFF. The CDR3 DNA reads TGTGCCAGCAGTGTATCTGCGGGAGGGACTGAGCAGTTCTTC.